A single sample is the source of the 27 T cell receptor beta chains below, sequenced in a study of blood T cell repertoires in COVID-19 (dated by TCRdb to 2019 to 2021). Library preparation employed the immunoSEQ multiplex PCR assay. In its TCRdb copy, this immuneACCESS table keeps in-frame sequences only and misses some clones. Where compared with another copy, unresolved V genes explain less than half of these, and the others have no known cause. In all, the sample holds a few hundred thousand clones, and roughly four fifths of those were seen once. The ten largest make up less than 6% of the sample. The source material was PBMCs or T cells enriched from blood (not recorded which). All receptors derive from a woman in her forties or fifties who had recovered from COVID-19.

The chain employs TRBV2 and TRBJ1-4; 8 bases map to TRBD1. V trimming: 8 bases; J trimming: 8 bases; junction bases outside the gene matches: 10. Germline CDR1 and CDR2: SNHLY and FYNNEI. The CDR3 has 14 amino acids. The CDR3 protein is CASHNRGRQEKLFF. DNA of the CDR3: TGTGCCAGCCACAACAGGGGGAGGCAGGAAAAACTGTTTTTT.

CDR3 amino acids: CASSTNDGVNSPLHF. CDR3 coding DNA: TGTGCCAGCAGCACTAACGACGGGGTTAATTCACCCCTCCACTTT. The chain carries TRBV7-6 and TRBJ1-6; no clear D. Germline V gene sequence: CDR1 SGHVS, CDR2 FNYEAQ. The V end was cut by 5 bases, the J end by 6 bases, with 14 bases between. CDR3 length equals 15 residues.

The CDR3: CSARVGYGYTF. CDR3 in DNA: TGCAGTGCTAGAGTCGGCTATGGCTACACCTTC. This rearrangement joins TRBV20-1 to TRBJ1-2; D unclear. The CDR3 consists of 11 residues. Per the germline V gene, CDR1 is DFQATT and CDR2 is SNEGSKA (reference sequence). Trimming removed 1 base from V and 4 bases from J, with 4 bases in between.

V is TRBV28 and J is TRBJ1-2, with D possibly TRBD1 on 6 matching bases. CDR1 and CDR2 from the germline V gene are MDHEN and SYDVKM. The V end was cut by 5 bases, the J end by 0 bases, with 13 bases between. The CDR3 is 15 residues long. CDR3 coding DNA: TGTGCCAGCAGTATACGACAGGCTGCTAACTATGGCTACACCTTC. Its protein is CASSIRQAANYGYTF.

V is TRBV11-3 and J is TRBJ1-1; TRBD1 aligns across 8 bases. V shed 7 bases and J 1 base; nucleotides not matched to a gene: 11. The CDR3 length is 16 residues. The germline V gene has CDR1 SGHNT and CDR2 YENEEA. The CDR3 DNA sequence: TGTGCCAGCACCCGGACAGGGCAGGGGCGGAACACTGAAGCTTTCTTT. Translation gives CASTRTGQGRNTEAFF.

The chain links TRBV3-1 (or the pseudogene TRBV3-2) to TRBJ1-3, with TRBD1 matching 7 bases. The CDR3 has 15 amino acids. Germline V gives CDR1 LGHDT, CDR2 YNNKEL (reference sequence). J gave up 2 bases and V 2 bases, and 3 bases lay outside the gene matches. The CDR3 DNA is TGTGCCAGCAGCCAATTCACAGGGGCTGGAAACACCATATATTTT. Its translation: CASSQFTGAGNTIYF.

The rearrangement links TRBV4-2 to TRBJ2-2; 7 bases line up with TRBD2. The V gene end was trimmed by 0 bases and the J gene end by 6 bases; junction bases not matched to a gene: 7. This CDR3 has 16 residues. Germline V gives CDR1 LGHNA, CDR2 YNFKEQ. This CDR3 reads CASSQEGGGGAGELFF. CDR3 DNA: TGTGCCAGCAGCCAAGAAGGTGGCGGGGGTGCCGGGGAGCTGTTTTTT.

This clone appeared a single time. The chain links TRBV30 to TRBJ1-4; D is ambiguous. CDR3 length equals 14 residues. CDR1 and CDR2 (germline): GTSNPN, SVGIG (reference sequence). With 5 bases removed from V and 0 bases from J, the gap between germline ends came to 10 bases. The DNA of the CDR3 is TGTGCCTGGGGGAGTATAACAACTAATGAAAAACTGTTTTTT. Translating it yields CAWGSITTNEKLFF.

This chain links TRBV7-9 with TRBJ1-4; 7 bases line up with TRBD1. V gave up 4 bases and J gave up 5 bases; unmatched junction bases: 10. From germline, CDR1 is SEHNR and CDR2 FQNEAQ (reference sequence). This CDR3 spans 16 amino acids. This CDR3 is CASSSGPTGANEKLFF. CDR3 sequence (DNA): TGTGCCAGCAGCTCTGGGCCAACAGGGGCGAATGAAAAACTGTTTTTT.

The chain recombines TRBV2 with TRBJ1-6, with a weak D call TRBD1 (5 bases). CDR1 and CDR2 (germline): SNHLY, FYNNEI. CDR3 length: 15 residues. Trimming cost V 6 bases and J 5 bases, with 14 bases left between them. CDR3 residues: CASRVDRSHNSPLHF. The CDR3 DNA reads as TGTGCCAGCAGAGTAGACAGATCCCATAATTCACCCCTCCACTTT.

The gene calls are TRBV30 and TRBJ1-5, with D maybe TRBD1 (6 bases). V lost 1 base, J lost 1 base, and 14 bases lay in between. Germline V gene data show CDR1 as GTSNPN and CDR2 as SVGIG (reference sequence). The CDR3 has 16 residues. The CDR3 sequence is CAWSGPGAMSNQPQHF. The CDR3 DNA reads as TGTGCCTGGAGTGGACCAGGGGCTATGAGCAATCAGCCCCAGCATTTT.

The rearrangement uses TRBV10-3 and TRBJ2-1; 8 bases match TRBD2. Germline values: CDR1 ENHRY, CDR2 SYGVKD. CDR3 length equals 14 residues. With 3 bases clipped from V and 6 bases from J, the junction kept 4 bases outside the gene matches. The CDR3 loop reads CAISDRGTSNEQFF. DNA for the CDR3: TGTGCCATCAGTGATAGGGGGACTAGCAATGAGCAGTTCTTC.

The chain joins TRBV10-3 to TRBJ1-3; 8 bases are shared with TRBD1. CDR1 and CDR2 (germline): ENHRY, SYGVKD. Trimming cost V 10 bases and J 6 bases; bases outside gene matches: 20. The CDR3 spans 17 residues. CDR3 residues: CATEVSGTGRIQNTIYF. The CDR3 nucleotides are TGTGCCACCGAAGTCAGCGGGACAGGACGAATACAAAACACCATATATTTT.

In its sample, this clone was seen a few times. The rearrangement joins TRBV11-3 to TRBJ2-2, with D possibly matching TRBD2 (5 bases). The germline gives CDR1 SGHNT, CDR2 YENEEA. The length of the CDR3 is 18 residues. The V end lost 0 bases, the J end lost 0 bases, and 14 bases lay between the germline ends. Here the CDR3 reads CASSLDPTGNANTGELFF. CDR3 in DNA: TGTGCCAGCAGCTTAGATCCCACGGGAAACGCGAACACCGGGGAGCTGTTTTTT.

This clone was counted a single time. The V and J genes are TRBV6-6 and TRBJ1-2, with TRBD1 matching over 9 bases. The CDR3 is 16 amino acids. Germline CDR1 MNHNY, CDR2 SVGAGI (reference sequence). Trimming at V came to 7 bases and at J to 8 bases, leaving 17 bases not matched to a gene. CDR3 residues: CASMGHRADRGRGYTF. CDR3 nucleotide sequence: TGTGCCAGCATGGGACACCGCGCGGACAGGGGACGAGGCTACACCTTC.

Of note for this clone: Additional DNA sequences in this sample encode the identical CDR3. The V call is TRBV28, the J call TRBJ2-6; D is undetermined. Per germline, CDR1 MDHEN and CDR2 SYDVKM. This CDR3 contains 14 residues. V was cut by 6 bases and J by 1 base, with 7 bases left in between. CDR3 nucleotides: TGTGCCAGCAGCCTACCATCTGGGGCCAACGTCCTGACTTTC. This codes for CASSLPSGANVLTF.

V is TRBV5-1 and J is TRBJ1-1; D may be TRBD1 (5 bases). This CDR3 comprises 15 residues. V lost 4 bases and J lost 3, with 16 bases in between. CDR1 and CDR2 from the germline V gene are SGHRS and YFSETQ. The CDR3 is CASSPEGVEYTEAFF. CDR3 DNA: TGCGCCAGCAGCCCCGAAGGGGTTGAGTACACTGAAGCTTTCTTT.

This chain links TRBV19 with TRBJ2-3; D perhaps matches TRBD1 (6 bases). The CDR3 is made up of 15 amino acids. V dropped 2 bases and J dropped 6 bases, with 15 bases sitting between them. From germline, CDR1 is LNHDA and CDR2 SQIVND (reference sequence). The CDR3 nucleotides read TGTGCCAGTAGTATATCAGGGGCCGGTGGGGATACGCAGTATTTT. Amino acids: CASSISGAGGDTQYF.

CDR3 DNA: TGTGCCAGCAGCTTAGGGGGTCAGGGCTATGGCTACACCTTC. It codes for CASSLGGQGYGYTF. This chain connects TRBV7-8 to TRBJ1-2; a weak D match, TRBD1 (5 bases). Germline loops: CDR1 SGHVS, CDR2 FQNEAQ. V was shortened by 1 base and J by 4 bases, with 10 bases between the two germline ends. The length of the CDR3 is 14 residues.

The chain is built from TRBV7-2 and TRBJ2-2, with 9 nucleotides matching TRBD2. The CDR3 has 18 residues. Losses at the gene ends were 5 bases for V and 5 bases for J; bases not matched to a gene: 15. CDR1 is SGHTA, CDR2 FQGNSA, per germline. The CDR3 here is CASSPASGGNRGTGELFF. CDR3 DNA: TGTGCCAGCAGCCCCGCAAGCGGGGGGAATCGAGGGACCGGGGAGCTGTTTTTT.

The chain uses TRBV19 and TRBJ2-7; 7 bases are a match to TRBD1. The CDR3 length is 12 residues. V shed 4 bases and J 5 bases; nucleotides not matched to a gene: 2. The germline gives CDR1 LNHDA, CDR2 SQIVND (reference sequence). The CDR3 region has the DNA TGTGCCAGTAGTAACAGGGGCCACGAGCAGTACTTC. This sequence encodes CASSNRGHEQYF. The whole variable domain, remainder taken from reference TRBV19 and TRBJ2-7, is DGGITQSPKYLFRKEGQNVTLSCEQNLNHDAMYWYRQDPGQGLRLIYYSQIVNDFQKGDIAEGYSVSREKKESFPLTVTSAQKNPTAFYLCASSNRGHEQYFGPGTRLTVT.

CDR3 nucleotide sequence: TGTGCCAGCAGCCAAGTTTCATACAATGAGCAGTTCTTC. Translated: CASSQVSYNEQFF. The J gene is TRBJ2-1, the V gene TRBV3-1 (or the pseudogene TRBV3-2); D gene uncertain. The CDR3 covers 13 residues. Trimming removed 1 base at V and 4 bases at J, with 5 bases between. The germline V gene encodes CDR1 LGHDT and CDR2 YNNKEL (reference sequence).

J is TRBJ1-3 and V is TRBV19; D is ambiguous. CDR3 size: 15 residues. V lost 3 bases, J lost 0 bases, and 9 bases lay in between. Germline V gene sequence: CDR1 LNHDA, CDR2 SQIVND (reference sequence). CDR3 sequence reads: CASSMRTASGNTIYF. The CDR3 DNA sequence: TGTGCCAGTAGTATGAGAACAGCCTCTGGAAACACCATATATTTT.

CDR3 amino acids: CASSDAGGSQPQHF. CDR3 DNA: TGTGCCAGCAGTGACGCGGGGGGCTCACAGCCCCAGCATTTT. The chain is built from TRBV6-1 and TRBJ1-5; possible D gene TRBD1, 6 bases. In germline, CDR1 is MNHNS, CDR2 SASEGT. Between the trimmed V and J ends, which lost 3 bases and 7 bases, there was a span of 13 bases. This CDR3 spans 14 amino acids.

The rearrangement joins TRBV9 to TRBJ1-6; 8 bases align to TRBD1. V shed 4 bases and J 2 bases; nucleotides not matched to a gene: 5. The germline CDR1 and CDR2 sequences are SGDLS and YYNGEE. The CDR3 totals 16 residues. This CDR3 reads CASSKSTGAYNSPLHF. In DNA form, the CDR3 reads TGTGCCAGCAGCAAATCGACAGGGGCCTATAATTCACCCCTCCACTTT.

The V and J genes are TRBV20-1 and TRBJ2-1; 7 nucleotides match TRBD2. V lost 3 bases to trimming and J lost 0 bases; unmatched junction nucleotides: 2. From germline, CDR1 is DFQATT and CDR2 SNEGSKA (reference sequence). The length of the CDR3 is 14 residues. The CDR3 DNA sequence: TGCAGTGCTAGTCGCGGGAGCTCCTACAATGAGCAGTTCTTC. This translates into CSASRGSSYNEQFF.

The chain has TRBV29-1 and TRBJ2-7, with D tentatively TRBD1 (5 bases). This CDR3 contains 13 residues. Germline-derived CDR1 and CDR2 are SQVTM and ANQGSEA. The V and J ends lost 4 bases and 2 bases respectively, with 12 bases between them. CDR3 bases: TGCAGCGTTGTAACAGGCGACCCCTACGAGCAGTACTTC. It specifies CSVVTGDPYEQYF.